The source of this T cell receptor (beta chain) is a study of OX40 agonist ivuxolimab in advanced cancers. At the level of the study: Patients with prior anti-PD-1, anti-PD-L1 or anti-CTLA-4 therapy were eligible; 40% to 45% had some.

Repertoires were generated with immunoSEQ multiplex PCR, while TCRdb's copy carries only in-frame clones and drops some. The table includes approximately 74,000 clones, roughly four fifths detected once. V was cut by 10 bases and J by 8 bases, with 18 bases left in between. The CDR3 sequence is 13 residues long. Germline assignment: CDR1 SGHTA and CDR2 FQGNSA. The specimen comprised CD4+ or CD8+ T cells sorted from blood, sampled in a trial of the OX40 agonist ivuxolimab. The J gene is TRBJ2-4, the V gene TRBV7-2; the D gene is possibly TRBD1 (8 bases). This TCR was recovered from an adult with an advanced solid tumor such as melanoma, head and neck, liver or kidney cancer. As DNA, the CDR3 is TGTGCCACCCAGCCCACAGGGGGGGACATTCAGTACTTC. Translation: CATQPTGGDIQYF.